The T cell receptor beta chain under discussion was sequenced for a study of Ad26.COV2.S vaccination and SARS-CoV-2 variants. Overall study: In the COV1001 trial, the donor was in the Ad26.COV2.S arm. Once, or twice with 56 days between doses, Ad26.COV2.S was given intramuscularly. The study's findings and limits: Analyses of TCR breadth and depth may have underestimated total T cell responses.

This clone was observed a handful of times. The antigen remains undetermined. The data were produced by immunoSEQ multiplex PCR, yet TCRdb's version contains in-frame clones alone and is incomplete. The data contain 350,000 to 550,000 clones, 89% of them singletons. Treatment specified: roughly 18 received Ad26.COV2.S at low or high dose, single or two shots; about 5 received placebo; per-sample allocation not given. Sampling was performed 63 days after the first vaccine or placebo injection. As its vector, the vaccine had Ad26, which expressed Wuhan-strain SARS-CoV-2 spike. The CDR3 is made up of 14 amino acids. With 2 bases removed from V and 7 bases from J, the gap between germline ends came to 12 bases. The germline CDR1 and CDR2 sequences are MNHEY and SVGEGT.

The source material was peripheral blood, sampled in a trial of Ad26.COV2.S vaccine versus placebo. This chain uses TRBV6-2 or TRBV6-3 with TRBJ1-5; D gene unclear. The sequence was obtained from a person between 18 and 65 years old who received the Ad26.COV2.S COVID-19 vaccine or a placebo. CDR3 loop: CASSYRGVGQPQHF. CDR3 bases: TGTGCCAGCAGTTACCGTGGGGTAGGACAGCCCCAGCATTTT.